The 18 T cell receptor beta chains below come from one sample, sequenced in a study of CD8 T cells in Susac syndrome (dated by TCRdb to about 2019). Libraries were built with the immunoSEQ multiplex PCR assay. RNA was extracted using the RNeasy kit, and about 0.5 to 1 microgram was reverse transcribed with random hexamers. TCRdb trimmed the raw reads at Q25, called clones with MiXCR and kept productive beta chains. Identical CDR3 protein sequences are pooled into one entry, listed with their most common genes and DNA. The sample table holds around 100,000 distinct CDR3 sequences, of which approximately 95% were seen once. The top ten clones comprise 0.3% of the sample. The sample consisted of CD8+ T cells from PBMCs. The receptors stem from a human donor with Susac syndrome.

CDR3 amino acids: CASTSRHEQYF. The CDR3 coding sequence is TGTGCCAGCACCTCCCGCCACGAGCAGTACTTC. The genes are TRBV7-9 and TRBJ2-7; D unclear. CDR1 and CDR2 from the germline V gene are SEHNR and FQNEAQ (reference sequence). CDR3 size: 11 residues. V dropped 7 bases and J dropped 5 bases, with 9 bases sitting between them.

The chain employs TRBV10-3 and TRBJ2-5, with D uncertain. Germline values: CDR1 ENHRY, CDR2 SYGVKD. Trimming pared 2 bases from V and 5 bases from J, leaving 6 bases between. The CDR3 has 12 amino acids. The CDR3 DNA follows: TGTGCCATCAGTGAGAGTACGGAGACCCAGTACTTC. Encoded protein: CAISESTETQYF.

The CDR3 loop is CASSQRASSYNEQFF. The CDR3, as DNA: TGTGCCAGCAGCCAACGGGCTAGCTCCTACAATGAGCAGTTCTTC. The V and J genes are TRBV6-6 and TRBJ2-1; D is ambiguous. Looked up from germline, CDR1 is MNHNY and CDR2 is SVGAGI (reference sequence). This CDR3 has 15 amino acids. V shed 6 bases and J shed 0 bases, with 12 bases lying between them.

CDR3 in DNA: TGTGCCAGCAGGGGCTTGGGCGGGGAGTCCTACAATGAGCAGTTCTTC. It specifies CASRGLGGESYNEQFF. V usage is TRBV2 and J usage is TRBJ2-1, with D possibly being TRBD2 (6 bases). The V and J ends lost 6 bases and 1 base respectively, with 16 bases between them. The CDR3 has 16 residues. CDR1 and CDR2 (germline): SNHLY, FYNNEI.

The CDR3 spells CSARRTGELFF. CDR3 sequence (DNA): TGCAGTGCTAGAAGAACCGGGGAGCTGTTTTTT. This rearrangement joins TRBV20-1 to TRBJ2-2; D call uncertain. CDR3 length equals 11 residues. The germline V and J ends were trimmed by 2 bases and 5 bases, with 3 bases remaining between them. Germline CDR1 reads DFQATT; CDR2 reads SNEGSKA (reference sequence).

The rearrangement links TRBV29-1 to TRBJ2-7; possibly TRBD1 for D (7 bases). V was cut by 5 bases and J by 3 bases, with 11 bases left in between. Germline-derived CDR1 and CDR2 are SQVTM and ANQGSEA. This CDR3 contains 12 residues. CDR3 bases: TGCAGCGTTCAGGGGGACTTCTACGAGCAGTACTTC. It translates to CSVQGDFYEQYF.

The gene calls are TRBV4-1 and TRBJ1-5; D call uncertain. Between the trimmed V and J ends, which lost 2 bases and 6 bases, there was a span of 8 bases. Germline assignment: CDR1 MGHRA and CDR2 YSYEKL. The CDR3 totals 13 residues. The CDR3 region has the DNA TGCGCCAGCAGCCAAACAGACGGTCAGCCCCAGCATTTT. This codes for CASSQTDGQPQHF.

The chain has TRBV20-1 and TRBJ2-7, with 11 bases matching TRBD2. CDR3 size: 13 residues. CDR1 is DFQATT and CDR2 is SNEGSKA in the germline V gene (reference sequence). V lost 4 bases and J lost 3; bases outside the gene matches: 2. CDR3: CSATGLADYEQYF. The CDR3 DNA reads TGCAGTGCTACGGGACTAGCGGACTACGAGCAGTACTTC.

J is TRBJ1-4 and V is TRBV7-2; D is uncertain. In germline, CDR1 is SGHTA, CDR2 FQGNSA. The CDR3 totals 17 residues. V lost 4 bases and J lost 3, with 18 bases in between. The CDR3 spells CASSSQKWGSANEKLFF. CDR3 DNA sequence: TGTGCCAGCAGCTCCCAGAAGTGGGGTAGCGCTAATGAAAAACTGTTTTTT.

The rearrangement joins TRBV12-3 or TRBV12-4 to TRBJ1-2, with 9 bases matching TRBD1. The CDR3 consists of 14 residues. Germline trimming cut 6 bases from V and 4 bases from J; bases unmatched to any gene: 6. In DNA, the CDR3 is TGTGCCAGCAGGTTACAGGGGGCCACCTATGGCTACACCTTC. Residues: CASRLQGATYGYTF.

The V gene is TRBV18, the J gene TRBJ2-5; D may correspond to TRBD1 or TRBD2 (5 bases each). The V gene's germline CDR1 is KGHSH and CDR2 LQKENI. The length of the CDR3 is 15 residues. Trimming shortened V by 3 bases and J by 3 bases, and 14 bases separated the two germline ends. The chain's CDR3 is CASSPQREGKETQYF. In DNA, the CDR3 is TGTGCCAGCTCACCGCAGCGAGAGGGGAAAGAGACCCAGTACTTC.

The chain is built from TRBV5-4 and TRBJ2-1; D tentatively reads TRBD1 or TRBD2 (5 bases each). Germline CDR1 and CDR2: SGHNT and YYREEE (reference sequence). With 0 bases removed from V and 9 bases from J, the gap between germline ends came to 13 bases. This CDR3 is built from 14 residues. This CDR3 is CASSLGDRKSEQFF. The CDR3 DNA reads TGTGCCAGCAGCTTGGGGGACCGTAAGAGTGAGCAGTTCTTC.

V and J are TRBV18 and TRBJ1-3; no clear D gene. This CDR3 contains 15 residues. V was trimmed by 3 bases and J by 0 bases, leaving 9 bases between them. In germline, CDR1 is KGHSH, CDR2 LQKENI. The CDR3 here is CASSPNANSGNTIYF. In DNA form, the CDR3 reads TGTGCCAGCTCACCTAACGCCAACTCTGGAAACACCATATATTTT.

The V and J genes are TRBV29-1 and TRBJ1-2, with D tentatively TRBD1 (5 bases). CDR3 length equals 14 residues. V was shortened by 0 bases and J by 4 bases, with 12 bases between the two germline ends. From germline, CDR1 is SQVTM and CDR2 ANQGSEA. DNA of the CDR3: TGCAGCGTTGAAGAACCGGGGGTGATCTATGGCTACACCTTC. It specifies CSVEEPGVIYGYTF.

The chain employs TRBV15 and TRBJ2-3, with D uncertain. The CDR3 runs to 15 residues. The germline gives CDR1 LNHNV, CDR2 YYDKDF (reference sequence). V dropped 1 base and J dropped 6 bases, with 14 bases sitting between them. CDR3 amino acids: CATSRGRVLRDTQYF. CDR3 nucleotides: TGTGCCACCAGCAGAGGTCGGGTACTAAGGGATACGCAGTATTTT.

V is TRBV28 and J is TRBJ2-1; D ambiguous. The V end lost 4 bases, the J end lost 8 bases, and 15 bases lay between the germline ends. The CDR3 covers 14 residues. Germline CDR1 is MDHEN and CDR2 is SYDVKM. The CDR3 nucleotides are TGTGCCAGCAGTTACGAGTCCCTTGCGGATGAGCAGTTCTTC. Residues: CASSYESLADEQFF.

The chain couples TRBV25-1 to TRBJ2-5, with 10 bases matching TRBD2. The V gene end was trimmed by 5 bases and the J gene end by 0 bases; junction bases not matched to a gene: 15. In germline, CDR1 is MGHDK, CDR2 SYGVNS. The CDR3 is 19 amino acids. CDR3 protein: CASSSGTSATRVYQETQYF. In nucleotides, the CDR3 is TGTGCCAGCAGTTCCGGGACTAGCGCGACAAGAGTGTACCAAGAGACCCAGTACTTC.

The chain joins TRBV29-1 to TRBJ1-2; 8 bases map to TRBD1. Germline V lookup: CDR1 SQVTM, CDR2 ANQGSEA. The CDR3 covers 16 residues. With V trimmed by 0 bases and J by 5 bases, 11 bases remained unmatched. This CDR3 is CSVEEVGQGARYGYTF. The CDR3 DNA is TGCAGCGTTGAAGAGGTCGGGCAGGGGGCGCGGTATGGCTACACCTTC.